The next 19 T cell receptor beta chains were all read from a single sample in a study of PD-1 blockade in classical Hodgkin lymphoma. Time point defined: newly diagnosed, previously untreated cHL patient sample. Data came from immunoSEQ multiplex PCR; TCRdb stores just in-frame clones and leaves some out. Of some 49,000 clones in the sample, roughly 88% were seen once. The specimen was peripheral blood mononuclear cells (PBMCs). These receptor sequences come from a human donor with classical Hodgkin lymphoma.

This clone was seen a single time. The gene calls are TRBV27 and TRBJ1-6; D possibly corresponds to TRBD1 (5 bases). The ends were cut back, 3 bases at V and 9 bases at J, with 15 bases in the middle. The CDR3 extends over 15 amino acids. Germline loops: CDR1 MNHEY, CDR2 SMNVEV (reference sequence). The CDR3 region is CASSLHRDLGSPLHF. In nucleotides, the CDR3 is TGTGCCAGCAGTTTGCACCGGGACCTCGGTTCACCCCTCCACTTT.

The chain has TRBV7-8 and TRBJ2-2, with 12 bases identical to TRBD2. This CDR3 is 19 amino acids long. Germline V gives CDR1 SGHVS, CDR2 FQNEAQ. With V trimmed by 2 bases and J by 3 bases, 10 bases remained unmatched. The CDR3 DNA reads TGTGCCAGCAGCTTAAGAGTGGATCTAGCGGGAGGGGACACCGGGGAGCTGTTTTTT. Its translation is CASSLRVDLAGGDTGELFF.

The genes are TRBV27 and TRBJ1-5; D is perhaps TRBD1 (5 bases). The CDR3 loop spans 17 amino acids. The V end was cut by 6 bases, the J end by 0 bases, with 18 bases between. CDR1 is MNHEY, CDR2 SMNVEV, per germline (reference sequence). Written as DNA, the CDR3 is TGTGCCAGCAGACCGGGACTATCAGGAAATAGCAATCAGCCCCAGCATTTT. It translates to CASRPGLSGNSNQPQHF.

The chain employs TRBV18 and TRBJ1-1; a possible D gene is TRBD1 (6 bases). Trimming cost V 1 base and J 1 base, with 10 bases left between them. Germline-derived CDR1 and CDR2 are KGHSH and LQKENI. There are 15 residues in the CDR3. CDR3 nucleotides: TGTGCCAGCTCACCACTGGGGACACAGAACACTGAAGCTTTCTTT. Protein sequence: CASSPLGTQNTEAFF.

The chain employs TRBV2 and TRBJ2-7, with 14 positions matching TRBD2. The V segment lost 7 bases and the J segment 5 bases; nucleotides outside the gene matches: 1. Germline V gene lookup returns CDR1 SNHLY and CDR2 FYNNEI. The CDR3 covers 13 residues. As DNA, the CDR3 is TGTGCCAGCAAGGGACTAGCGGGAGACGAGCAGTACTTC. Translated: CASKGLAGDEQYF. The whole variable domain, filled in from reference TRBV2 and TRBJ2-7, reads EPEVTQTPSHQVTQMGQEVILRCVPISNHLYFYWYRQILGQKVEFLVSFYNNEISEKSEIFDDQFSVERPDGSNFTLKIRSTKLEDSAMYFCASKGLAGDEQYFGPGTRLTVT.

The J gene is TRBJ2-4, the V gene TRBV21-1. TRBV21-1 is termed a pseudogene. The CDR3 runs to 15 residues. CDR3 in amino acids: CASSTWTLAKNIQYF. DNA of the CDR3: TGTGCCAGCAGCACCTGGACGTTAGCCAAAAACATTCAGTACTTC.

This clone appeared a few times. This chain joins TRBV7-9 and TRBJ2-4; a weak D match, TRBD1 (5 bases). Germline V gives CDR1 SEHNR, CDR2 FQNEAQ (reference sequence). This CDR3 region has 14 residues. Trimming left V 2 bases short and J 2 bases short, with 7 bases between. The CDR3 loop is CASSLKGSKNIQYF. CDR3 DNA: TGTGCCAGCAGCTTAAAGGGGTCCAAAAACATTCAGTACTTC.

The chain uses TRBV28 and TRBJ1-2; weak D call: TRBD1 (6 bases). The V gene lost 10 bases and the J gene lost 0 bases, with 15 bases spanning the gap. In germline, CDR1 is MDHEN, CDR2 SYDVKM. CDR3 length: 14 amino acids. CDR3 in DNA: TGTGCCACCCAAGGGGGGCACGCTAACTATGGCTACACCTTC. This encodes CATQGGHANYGYTF.

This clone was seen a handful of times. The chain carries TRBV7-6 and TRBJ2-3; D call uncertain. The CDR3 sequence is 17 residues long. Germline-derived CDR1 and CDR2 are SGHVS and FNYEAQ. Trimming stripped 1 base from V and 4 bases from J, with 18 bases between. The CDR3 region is CASSLVSPTAPPDTQYF. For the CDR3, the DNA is TGTGCCAGCAGCTTAGTTTCGCCCACCGCCCCCCCAGATACGCAGTATTTT.

In DNA, the CDR3 is TGTGCCAGCTCACCAGCGGTAGGGTCTGGGGCCAACGTCCTGACTTTC. As protein: CASSPAVGSGANVLTF. The V call is TRBV18, the J call TRBJ2-6; D unclear. CDR1 and CDR2 from the germline V gene are KGHSH and LQKENI. CDR3 size: 16 residues. V was trimmed by 2 bases and J by 1 base, leaving 9 bases between them.

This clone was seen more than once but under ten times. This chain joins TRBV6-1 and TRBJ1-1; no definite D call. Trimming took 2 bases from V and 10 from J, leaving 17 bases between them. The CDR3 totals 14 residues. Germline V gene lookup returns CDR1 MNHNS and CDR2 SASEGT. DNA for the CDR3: TGTGCCAGCAGTGAACTTGGGGAATTGGAGGGAGCTTTCTTT. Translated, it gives CASSELGELEGAFF.

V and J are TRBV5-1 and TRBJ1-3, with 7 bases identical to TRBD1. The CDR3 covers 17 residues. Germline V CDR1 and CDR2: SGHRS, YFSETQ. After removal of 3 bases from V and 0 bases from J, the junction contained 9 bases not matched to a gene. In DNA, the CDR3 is TGCGCCAGCAGCTGGGGAACAGGGGTTAGCTCTGGAAACACCATATATTTT. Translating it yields CASSWGTGVSSGNTIYF.

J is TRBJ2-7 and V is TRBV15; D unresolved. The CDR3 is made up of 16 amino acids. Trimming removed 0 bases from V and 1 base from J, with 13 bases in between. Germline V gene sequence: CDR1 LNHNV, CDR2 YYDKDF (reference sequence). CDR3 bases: TGTGCCACCAGCAGAGAAACGGCAGTTCCGTCCTACGAGCAGTACTTC. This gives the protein CATSRETAVPSYEQYF.

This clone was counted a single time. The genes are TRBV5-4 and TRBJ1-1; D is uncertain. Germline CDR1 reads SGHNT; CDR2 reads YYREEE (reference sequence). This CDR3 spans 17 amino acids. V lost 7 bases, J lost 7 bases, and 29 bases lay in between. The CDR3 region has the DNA TGTGCCAGCTCCCTGGATTTGGAACGGGCCTCCGGCGGTGAAGCTTTCTTT. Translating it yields CASSLDLERASGGEAFF.

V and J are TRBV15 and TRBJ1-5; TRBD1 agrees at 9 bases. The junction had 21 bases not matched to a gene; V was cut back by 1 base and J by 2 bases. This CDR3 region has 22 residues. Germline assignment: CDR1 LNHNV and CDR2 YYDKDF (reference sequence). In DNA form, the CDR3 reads TGTGCCACCAGCAGAGTCCCCAAGTCCGGGACAGGGAGGTCAGAGGGCAATCAGCCCCAGCATTTT. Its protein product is CATSRVPKSGTGRSEGNQPQHF.

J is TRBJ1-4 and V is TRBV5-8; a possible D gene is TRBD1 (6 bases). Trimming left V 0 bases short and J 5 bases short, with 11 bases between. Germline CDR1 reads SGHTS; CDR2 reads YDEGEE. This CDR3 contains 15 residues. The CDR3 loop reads CASSLEPGTNEKLFF. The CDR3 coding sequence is TGTGCCAGCAGCTTGGAGCCGGGGACAAATGAAAAACTGTTTTTT. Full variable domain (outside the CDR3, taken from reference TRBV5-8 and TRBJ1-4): EAGVTQSPTHLIKTRGQQATLRCSPISGHTSVYWYQQALGLGLQFLLWYDEGEERNRGNFPPRFSGRQFPNYSSELNVNALELEDSALYLCASSLEPGTNEKLFFGSGTQLSVL.

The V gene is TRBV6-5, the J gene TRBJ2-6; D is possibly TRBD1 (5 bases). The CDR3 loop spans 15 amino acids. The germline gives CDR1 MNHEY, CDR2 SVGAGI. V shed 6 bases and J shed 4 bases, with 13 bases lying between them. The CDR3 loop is CASSMTESGANVLTF. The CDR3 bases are TGTGCCAGCAGCATGACAGAATCCGGGGCCAACGTCCTGACTTTC.

The DNA of the CDR3 is TGTGCCAGCAGCGTAGCTTCCTCTAGCGGGGGAGAGACCCAGTACTTC. Translating gives CASSVASSSGGETQYF. The V gene is TRBV9, the J gene TRBJ2-5; 10 bases are a match to TRBD2. The CDR3 totals 16 residues. CDR1 and CDR2 (germline): SGDLS, YYNGEE. Unmatched junction bases numbered 6, after V lost 0 bases and J lost 4 bases.

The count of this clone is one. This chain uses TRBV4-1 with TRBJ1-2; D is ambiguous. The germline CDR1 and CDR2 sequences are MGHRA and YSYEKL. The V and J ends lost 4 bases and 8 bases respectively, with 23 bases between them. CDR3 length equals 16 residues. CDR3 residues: CASSRFPGPLRSGYTF. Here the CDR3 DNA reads TGCGCCAGCAGCCGATTCCCCGGGCCCCTACGCAGCGGCTACACCTTC.